Reported below is one T cell receptor beta chain. It has no known antigen specificity. One base away there is no much larger clone; base qualities are not given. At diagnosis, tumor, uninvolved tumor-adjacent lung and peripheral blood were collected and then preserved as a mix of FFPE and fresh-frozen material. For TCR repertoire profiling, the blood samples were analyzed as peripheral blood mononuclear cells. The immunoSEQ Assay was used to sequence TCR beta CDR3 regions from DNA. The paper's processing steps were these. T cell density was computed as TCR beta template counts normalized to usable DNA estimated by amplifying housekeeping genes. Richness was estimated with the preseqR package, extrapolating to 400,000 templates for PBMC samples and 120,000 templates for tissue samples. Clonality was defined as one minus Pielou's evenness. To identify tissue-enriched TCRs, differential abundance testing was run on productive amino-acid clonotypes with a minimum total count of 5 and an alpha of 0.1. The Jaccard Index and the Morisita Overlap Index were used to measure repertoire overlap between compartments. GLIPH grouped TCR beta CDR3s together with public tetramer-defined viral CDR3s, and a viral motif had to include at least three viral sequences and show V-gene enrichment. TCRdb limited this immuneACCESS table to in-frame rearrangements with V and J called. A share of clones is missing; checked studies link under half to unresolved V genes, and the rest is unexplained. The DNA was the basis for D and trimming; V, J and clone size are from that table. The sample profile shows 130,000 or so clones; around 92% of them were found once. The ten most abundant clones make up 1.7% of the sample.

This entry belongs to a study of T cells in localized non-small cell lung cancer (dated by TCRdb to the early 2020s). A note on the overall study: T cell repertoires of 200 to 250 early-stage NSCLC patients were analyzed, with tumors being compared against uninvolved tumor-adjacent lungs. All 250 or so NSCLC patients in the cohort were treatment-naive and had localized lung tumors that were resected. A mean age of around 66 years was recorded for the NSCLC patients, of whom under 150 were male and some 99 were female. What the study reported, not specific to this receptor: Longer overall survival was associated with higher blood T cell density, whereas shorter survival was associated with higher adjacent-lung clonality. A median of roughly 58 of the top 100 tumor clones were detected in paired uninvolved adjacent lung, and around 30 of these tumor clones were also found among the top 100 clones of the paired uninvolved adjacent lung. The highest T cell clonality was observed in uninvolved tumor-adjacent lung, where clonality exceeded that of tumor, suggesting that antigenic responses were more focused in uninvolved tumor-adjacent lung. Since the design was exploratory, TCR variables were selected using unadjusted p-values with no false-discovery rate correction. Because multi-region tumor sequencing was not performed, intratumor heterogeneity could not be ruled out.

The sequence was obtained from a female donor at least 60 years old with stage I lung adenocarcinoma. The source material was peripheral blood, sampled before any cancer treatment.

The DNA sequence is given as TGTGCCAGCTCACCACCAAGCACCGAGCAGTACTTC. This encodes CASSPPSTEQYF. The receptor chain draws on TRBV18 and TRBJ2-7, with no D gene named confidently. Including the terminal cysteine and phenylalanine, the CDR3 comprises 12 residues. Only CDR3 DNA remains: 36 bases, in frame from the first base. Trimming costs V 0 bases and J 6 bases, and their ends lie 6 bases apart. CDR1 and CDR2 (KGHSH, LQKENI) derive from the germline V gene.